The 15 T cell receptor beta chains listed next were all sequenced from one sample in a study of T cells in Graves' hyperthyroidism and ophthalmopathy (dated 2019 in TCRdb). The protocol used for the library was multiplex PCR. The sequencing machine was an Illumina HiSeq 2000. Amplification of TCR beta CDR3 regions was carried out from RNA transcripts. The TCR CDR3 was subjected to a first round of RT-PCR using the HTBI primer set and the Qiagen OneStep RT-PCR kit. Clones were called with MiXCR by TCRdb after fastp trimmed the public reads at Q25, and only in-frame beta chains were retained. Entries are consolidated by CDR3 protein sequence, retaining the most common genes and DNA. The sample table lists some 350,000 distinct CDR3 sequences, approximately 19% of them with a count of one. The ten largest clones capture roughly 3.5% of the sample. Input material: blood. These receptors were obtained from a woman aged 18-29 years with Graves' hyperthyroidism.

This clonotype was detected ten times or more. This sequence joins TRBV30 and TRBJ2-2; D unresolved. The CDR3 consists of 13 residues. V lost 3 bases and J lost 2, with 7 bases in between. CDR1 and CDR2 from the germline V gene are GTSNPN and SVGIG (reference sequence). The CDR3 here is CAWSGINTGELFF. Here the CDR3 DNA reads TGTGCCTGGAGCGGTATTAACACCGGGGAGCTGTTTTTT.

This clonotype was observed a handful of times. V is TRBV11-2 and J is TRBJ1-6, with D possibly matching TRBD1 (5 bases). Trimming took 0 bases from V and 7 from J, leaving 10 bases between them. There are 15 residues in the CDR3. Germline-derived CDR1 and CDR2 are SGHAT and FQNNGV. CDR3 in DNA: TGTGCCAGCAGCTTAGAGGCAGGGTCCAATTCACCCCTCCACTTT. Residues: CASSLEAGSNSPLHF.

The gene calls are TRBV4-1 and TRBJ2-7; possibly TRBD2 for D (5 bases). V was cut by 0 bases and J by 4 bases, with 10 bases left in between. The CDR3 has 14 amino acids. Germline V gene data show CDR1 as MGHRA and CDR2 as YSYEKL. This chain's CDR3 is CASSQEGGLYEQYF. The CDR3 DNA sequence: TGCGCCAGCAGCCAAGAAGGAGGCTTATACGAGCAGTACTTC.

CDR3 bases: TGCGCCAGCAGCCAGGAGCGGGGGGGCCTGAACACCGGGGAGCTGTTTTTT. Amino acid sequence: CASSQERGGLNTGELFF. V and J are TRBV5-1 and TRBJ2-2, with TRBD2 matching 10 bases. The V gene's germline CDR1 is SGHRS and CDR2 YFSETQ. Unmatched junction bases numbered 7, after V lost 4 bases and J lost 1 base. The CDR3 extends over 17 amino acids.

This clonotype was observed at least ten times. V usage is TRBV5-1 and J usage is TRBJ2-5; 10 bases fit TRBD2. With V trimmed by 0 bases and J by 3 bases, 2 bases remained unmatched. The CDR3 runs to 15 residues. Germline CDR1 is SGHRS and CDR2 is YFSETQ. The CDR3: CASSLVLAGEETQYF. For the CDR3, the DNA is TGCGCCAGCAGCTTGGTCCTAGCGGGGGAAGAGACCCAGTACTTC.

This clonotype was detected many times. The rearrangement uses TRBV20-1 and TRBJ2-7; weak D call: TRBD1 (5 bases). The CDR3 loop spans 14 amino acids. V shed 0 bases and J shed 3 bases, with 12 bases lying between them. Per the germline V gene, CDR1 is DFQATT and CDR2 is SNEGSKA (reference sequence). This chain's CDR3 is CSARDEQGFYEQYF. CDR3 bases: TGCAGTGCTAGAGATGAGCAGGGCTTCTACGAGCAGTACTTC.

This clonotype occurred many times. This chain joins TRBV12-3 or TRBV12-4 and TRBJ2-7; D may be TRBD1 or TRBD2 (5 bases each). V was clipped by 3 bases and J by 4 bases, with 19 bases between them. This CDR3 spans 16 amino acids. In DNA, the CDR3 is TGTGCCAGCAGTTTCGTGGGGGATCTCACGGTGTACGAGCAGTACTTC. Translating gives CASSFVGDLTVYEQYF.

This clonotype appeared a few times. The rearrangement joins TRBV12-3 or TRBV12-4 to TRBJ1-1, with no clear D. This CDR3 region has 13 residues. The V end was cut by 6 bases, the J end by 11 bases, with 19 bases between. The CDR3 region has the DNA TGTGCCAGCAGCCATCTTACGCGAACGGGGGCTTTCTTT. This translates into CASSHLTRTGAFF.

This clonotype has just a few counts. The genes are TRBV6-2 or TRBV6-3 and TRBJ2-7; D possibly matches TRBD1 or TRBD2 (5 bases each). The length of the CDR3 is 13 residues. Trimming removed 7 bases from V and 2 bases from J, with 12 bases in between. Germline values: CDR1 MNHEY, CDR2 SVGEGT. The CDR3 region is CASNRDGTYEQYF. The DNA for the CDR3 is TGTGCCAGCAACCGGGACGGAACCTACGAGCAGTACTTC.

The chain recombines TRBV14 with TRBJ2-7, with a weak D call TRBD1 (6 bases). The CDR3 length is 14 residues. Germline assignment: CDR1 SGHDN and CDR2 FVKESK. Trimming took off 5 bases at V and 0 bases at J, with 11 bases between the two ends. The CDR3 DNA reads TGTGCCAGCAGCTACAGGGTGAGCTCCTACGAGCAGTACTTC. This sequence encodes CASSYRVSSYEQYF.

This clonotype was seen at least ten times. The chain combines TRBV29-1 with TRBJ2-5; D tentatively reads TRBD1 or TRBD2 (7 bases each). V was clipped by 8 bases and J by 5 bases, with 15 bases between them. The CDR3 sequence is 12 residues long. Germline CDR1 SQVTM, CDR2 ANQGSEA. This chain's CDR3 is CSIYQGGETQYF. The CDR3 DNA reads TGCAGCATTTACCAGGGGGGGGAGACCCAGTACTTC.

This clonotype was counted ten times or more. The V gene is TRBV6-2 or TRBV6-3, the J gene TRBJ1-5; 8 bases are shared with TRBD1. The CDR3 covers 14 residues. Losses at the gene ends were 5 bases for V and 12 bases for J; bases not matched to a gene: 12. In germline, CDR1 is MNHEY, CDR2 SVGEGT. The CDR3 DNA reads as TGTGCCAGCAGTCCCACTGGAGACAGGGGTGGCCAGCATTTT. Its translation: CASSPTGDRGGQHF.

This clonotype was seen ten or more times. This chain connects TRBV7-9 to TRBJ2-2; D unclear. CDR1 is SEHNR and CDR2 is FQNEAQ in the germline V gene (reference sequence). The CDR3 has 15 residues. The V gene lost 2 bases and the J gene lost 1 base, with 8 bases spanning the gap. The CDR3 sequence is CASSLLGLNTGELFF. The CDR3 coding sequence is TGTGCCAGCAGCTTACTGGGCTTGAACACCGGGGAGCTGTTTTTT.

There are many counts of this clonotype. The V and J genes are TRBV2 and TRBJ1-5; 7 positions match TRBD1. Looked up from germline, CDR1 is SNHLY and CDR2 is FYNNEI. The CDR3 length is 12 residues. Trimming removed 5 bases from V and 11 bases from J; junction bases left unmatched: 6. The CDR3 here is CASSSDRRAQHF. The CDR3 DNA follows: TGTGCCAGCAGTTCGGACAGGCGAGCCCAGCATTTT. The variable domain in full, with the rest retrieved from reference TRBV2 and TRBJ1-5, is EPEVTQTPSHQVTQMGQEVILRCVPISNHLYFYWYRQILGQKVEFLVSFYNNEISEKSEIFDDQFSVERPDGSNFTLKIRSTKLEDSAMYFCASSSDRRAQHFGDGTRLSIL.

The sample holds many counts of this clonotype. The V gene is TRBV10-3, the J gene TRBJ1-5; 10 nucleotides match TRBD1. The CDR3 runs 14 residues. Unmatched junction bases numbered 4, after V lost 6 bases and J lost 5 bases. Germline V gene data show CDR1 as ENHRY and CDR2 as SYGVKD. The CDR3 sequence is CAIRPDRGDQPQHF. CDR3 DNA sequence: TGTGCCATCAGGCCGGACAGGGGGGATCAGCCCCAGCATTTT.